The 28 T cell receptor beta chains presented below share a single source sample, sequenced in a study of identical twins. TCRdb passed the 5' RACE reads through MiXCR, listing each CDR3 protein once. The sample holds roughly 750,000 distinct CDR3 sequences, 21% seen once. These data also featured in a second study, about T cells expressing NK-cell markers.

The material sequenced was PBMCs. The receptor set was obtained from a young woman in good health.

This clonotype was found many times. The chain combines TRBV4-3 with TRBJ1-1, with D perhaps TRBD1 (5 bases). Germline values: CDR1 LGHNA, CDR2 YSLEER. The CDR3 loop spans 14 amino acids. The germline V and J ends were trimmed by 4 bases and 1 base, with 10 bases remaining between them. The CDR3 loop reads CASSRGRGNTEAFF. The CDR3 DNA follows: TGCGCCAGCAGCCGAGGGAGGGGGAACACTGAAGCTTTCTTT.

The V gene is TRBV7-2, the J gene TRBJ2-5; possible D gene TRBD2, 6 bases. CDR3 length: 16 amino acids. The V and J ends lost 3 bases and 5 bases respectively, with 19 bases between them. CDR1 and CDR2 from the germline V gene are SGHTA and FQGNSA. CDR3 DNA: TGTGCCAGCAGCTTCGATCCGCGGGGTTTAAGGGAGACCCAGTACTTC. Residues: CASSFDPRGLRETQYF.

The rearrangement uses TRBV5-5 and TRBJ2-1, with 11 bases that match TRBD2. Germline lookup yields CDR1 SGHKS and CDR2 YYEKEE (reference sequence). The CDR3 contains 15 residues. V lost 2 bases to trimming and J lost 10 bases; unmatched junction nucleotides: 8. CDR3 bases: TGTGCCAGCAGCTTCGGGACTAGCGGCCCTCGGGAGCAGTTCTTC. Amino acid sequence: CASSFGTSGPREQFF.

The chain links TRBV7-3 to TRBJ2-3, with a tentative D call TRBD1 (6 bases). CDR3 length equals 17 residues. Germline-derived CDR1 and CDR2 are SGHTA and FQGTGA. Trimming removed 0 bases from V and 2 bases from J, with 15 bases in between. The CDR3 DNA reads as TGTGCCAGCAGCTTAACTCAGACAGGCCGACACACAGATACGCAGTATTTT. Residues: CASSLTQTGRHTDTQYF.

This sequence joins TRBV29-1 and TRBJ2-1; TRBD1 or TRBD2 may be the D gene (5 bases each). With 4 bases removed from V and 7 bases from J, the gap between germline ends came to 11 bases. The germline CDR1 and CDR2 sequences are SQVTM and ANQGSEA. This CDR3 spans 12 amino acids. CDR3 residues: CSVVGTGNEQFF. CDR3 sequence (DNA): TGCAGCGTTGTGGGGACGGGTAATGAGCAGTTCTTC.

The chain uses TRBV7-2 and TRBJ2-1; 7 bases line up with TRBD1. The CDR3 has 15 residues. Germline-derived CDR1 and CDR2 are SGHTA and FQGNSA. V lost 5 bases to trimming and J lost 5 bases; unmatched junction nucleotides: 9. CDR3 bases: TGTGCCAGCAGCCGCCGAACCGGACAGGACAATGAGCAGTTCTTC. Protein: CASSRRTGQDNEQFF. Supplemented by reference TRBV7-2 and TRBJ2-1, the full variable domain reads GAGVSQSPSNKVTEKGKDVELRCDPISGHTALYWYRQSLGQGLEFLIYFQGNSAPDKSGLPSDRFSAERTGGSVSTLTIQRTQQEDSAVYLCASSRRTGQDNEQFFGPGTRLTVL.

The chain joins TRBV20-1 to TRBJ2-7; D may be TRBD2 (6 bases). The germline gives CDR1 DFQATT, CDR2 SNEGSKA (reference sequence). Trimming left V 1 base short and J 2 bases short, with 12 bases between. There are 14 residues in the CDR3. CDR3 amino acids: CSARARLDPYEQYF. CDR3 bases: TGCAGTGCTAGAGCTCGACTAGACCCCTACGAGCAGTACTTC.

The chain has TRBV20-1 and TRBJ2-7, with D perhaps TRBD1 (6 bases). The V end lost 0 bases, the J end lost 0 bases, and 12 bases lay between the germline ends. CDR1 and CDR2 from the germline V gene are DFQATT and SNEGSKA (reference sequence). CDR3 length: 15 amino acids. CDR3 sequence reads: CSARDLKDSSYEQYF. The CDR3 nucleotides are TGCAGTGCTAGAGATTTGAAGGACAGCTCCTACGAGCAGTACTTC.

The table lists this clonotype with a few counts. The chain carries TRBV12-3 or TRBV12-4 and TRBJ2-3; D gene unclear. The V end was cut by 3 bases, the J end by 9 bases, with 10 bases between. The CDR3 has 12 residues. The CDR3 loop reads CASSFPAGTQYF. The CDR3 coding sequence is TGTGCCAGCAGTTTCCCGGCCGGAACGCAGTATTTT.

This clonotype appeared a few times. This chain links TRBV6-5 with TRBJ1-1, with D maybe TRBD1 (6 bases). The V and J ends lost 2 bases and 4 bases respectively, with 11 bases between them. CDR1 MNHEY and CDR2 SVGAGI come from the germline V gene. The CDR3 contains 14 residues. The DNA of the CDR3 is TGTGCCAGCAGTTACGGGACAAGGGGCACTGAAGCTTTCTTT. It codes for CASSYGTRGTEAFF.

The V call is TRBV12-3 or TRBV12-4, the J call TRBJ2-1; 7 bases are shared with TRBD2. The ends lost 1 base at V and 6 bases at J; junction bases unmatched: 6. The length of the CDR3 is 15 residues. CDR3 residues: CASSLGIAGSNEQFF. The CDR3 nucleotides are TGTGCCAGCAGTTTAGGGATAGCGGGCAGCAATGAGCAGTTCTTC.

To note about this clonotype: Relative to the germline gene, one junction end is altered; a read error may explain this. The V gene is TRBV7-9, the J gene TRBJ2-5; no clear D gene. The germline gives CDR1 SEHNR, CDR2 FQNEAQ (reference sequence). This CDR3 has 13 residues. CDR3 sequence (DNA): TGTTCCAGCAGCTTAGGCATTAAAGAGACCCAGTACTTC. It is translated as CSSSLGIKETQYF.

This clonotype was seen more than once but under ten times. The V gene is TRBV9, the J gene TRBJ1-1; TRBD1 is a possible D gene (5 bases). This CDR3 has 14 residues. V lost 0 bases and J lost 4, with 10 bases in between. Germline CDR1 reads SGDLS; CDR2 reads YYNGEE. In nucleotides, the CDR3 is TGTGCCAGCAGCGTAGCCGGGACCACCACTGAAGCTTTCTTT. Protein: CASSVAGTTTEAFF.

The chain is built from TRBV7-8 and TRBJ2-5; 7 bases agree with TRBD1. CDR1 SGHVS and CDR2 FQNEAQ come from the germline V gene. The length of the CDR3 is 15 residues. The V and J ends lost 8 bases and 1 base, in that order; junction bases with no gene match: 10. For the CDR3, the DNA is TGTGCCAGCGGGCGTGGCCGGACAGGCCAAGAGACCCAGTACTTC. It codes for CASGRGRTGQETQYF.

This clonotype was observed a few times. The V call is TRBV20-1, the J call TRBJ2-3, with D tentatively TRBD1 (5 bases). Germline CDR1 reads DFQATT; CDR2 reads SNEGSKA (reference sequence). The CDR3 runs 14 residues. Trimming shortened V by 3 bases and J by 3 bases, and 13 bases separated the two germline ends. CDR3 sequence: CSASQGFLTDTQYF. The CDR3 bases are TGCAGTGCTAGCCAGGGTTTTTTGACAGATACGCAGTATTTT.

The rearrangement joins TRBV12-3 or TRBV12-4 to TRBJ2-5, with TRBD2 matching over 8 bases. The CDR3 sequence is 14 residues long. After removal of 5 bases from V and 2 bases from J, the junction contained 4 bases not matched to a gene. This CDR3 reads CASSVSGAQETQYF. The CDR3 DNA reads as TGTGCCAGCAGTGTTAGCGGGGCTCAAGAGACCCAGTACTTC.

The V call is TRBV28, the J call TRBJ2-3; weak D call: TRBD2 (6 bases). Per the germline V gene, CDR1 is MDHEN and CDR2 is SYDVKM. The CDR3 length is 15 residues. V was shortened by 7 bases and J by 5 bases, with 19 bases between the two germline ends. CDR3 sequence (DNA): TGTGCCAGCATGGTCGGCCTAGCGTGGGGAGATACGCAGTATTTT. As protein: CASMVGLAWGDTQYF.

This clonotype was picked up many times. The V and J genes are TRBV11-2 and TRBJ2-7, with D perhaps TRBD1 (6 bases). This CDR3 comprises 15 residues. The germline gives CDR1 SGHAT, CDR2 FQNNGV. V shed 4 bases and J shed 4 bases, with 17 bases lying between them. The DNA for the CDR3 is TGTGCCAGCAGCTCAGTCGACAGGACTGAGTACGAGCAGTACTTC. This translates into CASSSVDRTEYEQYF. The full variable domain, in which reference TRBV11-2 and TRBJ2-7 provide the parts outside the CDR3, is EAGVAQSPRYKIIEKRQSVAFWCNPISGHATLYWYQQILGQGPKLLIQFQNNGVVDDSQLPKDRFSAERLKGVDSTLKIQPAKLEDSAVYLCASSSVDRTEYEQYFGPGTRLTVT.

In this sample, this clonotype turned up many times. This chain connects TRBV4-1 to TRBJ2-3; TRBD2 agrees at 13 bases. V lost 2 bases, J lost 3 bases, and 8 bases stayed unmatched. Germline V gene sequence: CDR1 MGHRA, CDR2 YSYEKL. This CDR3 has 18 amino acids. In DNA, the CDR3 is TGCGCCAGCAGCCAAACAAGTACTAGCGGGAGGGCGACAGATACGCAGTATTTT. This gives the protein CASSQTSTSGRATDTQYF.

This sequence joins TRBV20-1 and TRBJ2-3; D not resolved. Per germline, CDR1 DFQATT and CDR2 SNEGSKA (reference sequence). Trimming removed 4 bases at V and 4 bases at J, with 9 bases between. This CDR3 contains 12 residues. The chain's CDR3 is CSATTGADTQYF. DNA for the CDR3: TGCAGTGCTACCACTGGCGCAGATACGCAGTATTTT.

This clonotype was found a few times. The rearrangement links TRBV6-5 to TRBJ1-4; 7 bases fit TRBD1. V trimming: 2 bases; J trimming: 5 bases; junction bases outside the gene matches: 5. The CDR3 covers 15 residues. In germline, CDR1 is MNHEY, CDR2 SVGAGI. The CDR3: CASSYQTGHNEKLFF. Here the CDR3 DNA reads TGTGCCAGCAGTTACCAGACAGGGCACAATGAAAAACTGTTTTTT.

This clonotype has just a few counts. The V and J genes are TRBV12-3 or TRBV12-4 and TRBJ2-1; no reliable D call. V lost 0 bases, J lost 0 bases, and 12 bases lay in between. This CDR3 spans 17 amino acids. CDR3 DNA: TGTGCCAGCAGTTTAGCGTTAGGACGGCGCTCCTACAATGAGCAGTTCTTC. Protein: CASSLALGRRSYNEQFF.

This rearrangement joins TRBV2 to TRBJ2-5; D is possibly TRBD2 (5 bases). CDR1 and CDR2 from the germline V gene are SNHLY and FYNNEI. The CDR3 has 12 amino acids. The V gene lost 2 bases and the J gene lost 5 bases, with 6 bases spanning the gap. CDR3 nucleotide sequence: TGTGCCAGCAGTGAAATAGCGGAGACCCAGTACTTC. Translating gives CASSEIAETQYF.

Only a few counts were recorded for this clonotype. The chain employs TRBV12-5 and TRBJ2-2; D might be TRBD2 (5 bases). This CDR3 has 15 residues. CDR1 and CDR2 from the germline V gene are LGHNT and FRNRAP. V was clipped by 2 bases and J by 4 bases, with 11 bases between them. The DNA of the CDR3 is TGTGCTAGTGGTTTGCCGGACGGGGTCACCGGGGAGCTGTTTTTT. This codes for CASGLPDGVTGELFF.

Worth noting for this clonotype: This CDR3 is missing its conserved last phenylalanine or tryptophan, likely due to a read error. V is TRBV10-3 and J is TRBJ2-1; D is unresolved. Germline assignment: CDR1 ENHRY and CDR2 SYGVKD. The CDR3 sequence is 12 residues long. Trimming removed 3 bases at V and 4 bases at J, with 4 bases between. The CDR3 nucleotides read TGTGCCATCAGTGACCAGTACAATGAGCAGTTCTTG. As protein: CAISDQYNEQFL.

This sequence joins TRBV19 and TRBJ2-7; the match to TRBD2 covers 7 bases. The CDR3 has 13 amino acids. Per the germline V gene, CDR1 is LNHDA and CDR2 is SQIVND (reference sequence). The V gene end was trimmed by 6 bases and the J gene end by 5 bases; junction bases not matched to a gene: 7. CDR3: CASRPGGINEQYF. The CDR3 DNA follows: TGTGCCAGTAGGCCCGGGGGGATCAACGAGCAGTACTTC.

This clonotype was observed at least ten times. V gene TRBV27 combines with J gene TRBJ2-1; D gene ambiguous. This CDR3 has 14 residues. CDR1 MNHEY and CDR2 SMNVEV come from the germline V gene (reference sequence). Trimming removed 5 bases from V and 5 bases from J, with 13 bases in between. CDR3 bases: TGTGCCAGCAGTCCCCCCGGACGGGACAATGAGCAGTTCTTC. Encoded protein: CASSPPGRDNEQFF.

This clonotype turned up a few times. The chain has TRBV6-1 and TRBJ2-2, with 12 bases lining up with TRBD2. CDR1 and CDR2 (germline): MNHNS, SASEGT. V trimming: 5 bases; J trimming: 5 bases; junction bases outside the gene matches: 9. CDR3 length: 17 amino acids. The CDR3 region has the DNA TGTGCCAGCAGTCCCGGACTAGCGGGAAAGCGGACCGGGGAGCTGTTTTTT. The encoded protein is CASSPGLAGKRTGELFF.